These T cell receptor beta chains were read from a single sample in a study of T cells in Graves' hyperthyroidism and ophthalmopathy. TCRdb called the multiplex PCR reads again in MiXCR, with one record for every CDR3 protein. The sample yields hundreds of thousands of distinct CDR3 sequences, about 15% seen once. The sample comprised blood. The receptors shown here come from a woman in her twenties or thirties with Graves' hyperthyroidism that later progressed to Graves' ophthalmopathy. CDR3s include the opening cysteine and the closing phenylalanine or tryptophan. D genes are given only for firm matches. Where a row states a size, it is once, few, many or the class of an expanded clone; other rows omit it.

>NA|TRBV4-1|NA|TRBJ2-3
CASSPALADTQYF
TGCGCCAGCAGCCCGGCCCTCGCAGATACGCAGTATTTT
>NA|TRBV27|NA|TRBJ1-2
CASSSRLGYRDYGYTF
TGTGCCAGCAGCTCCCGCCTGGGCTACCGGGACTATGGCTACACCTTC
>many|TRBV2|TRBD1|TRBJ2-5
CASSVDRAETQYF
TGTGCCAGCAGTGTGGACAGGGCAGAGACCCAGTACTTC
>many|TRBV20-1|NA|TRBJ1-3
CSASKAIGNTIYF
TGCAGTGCTAGTAAAGCAATTGGAAACACCATATATTTT
>NA|TRBV7-4|NA|TRBJ2-2
CASSLSPHGPTGELFF
TGTGCCAGCAGCTTATCCCCACACGGACCCACCGGGGAGCTGTTTTTT
>NA|TRBV20-1|TRBD1|TRBJ2-7
CSADRDRGSYEQYF
TGCAGTGCTGACCGGGACAGGGGGTCCTACGAGCAGTACTTC
>many|TRBV10-3|NA|TRBJ1-2
CAISESVGSGGYTF
TGTGCCATCAGTGAGTCTGTGGGGAGTGGAGGCTACACCTTC
>few|TRBV20-1|NA|TRBJ1-5
CSASVGIDSNQPQHF
TGCAGTGCTAGTGTGGGTATCGATAGCAATCAGCCCCAGCATTTT
>NA|TRBV29-1|NA|TRBJ1-1
CSLNREMNTEAFF
TGCAGCCTTAACAGGGAGATGAACACTGAAGCTTTCTTT
>many|TRBV20-1|TRBD1|TRBJ1-1
CSAEDLTGLLTEAFF
TGCAGTGCGGAAGACCTGACAGGGTTGTTGACTGAAGCTTTCTTT
>many|TRBV27|NA|TRBJ1-1
CASSLFPGSTEAFF
TGTGCCAGCAGTTTATTCCCAGGATCCACTGAAGCTTTCTTT
>NA|TRBV19|NA|TRBJ1-1
CASSIQGYTEAFF
TGTGCCAGTAGTATACAGGGATACACTGAAGCTTTCTTT
>many|TRBV2|TRBD2|TRBJ2-1
CASQLASPYNEQFF
TGTGCCAGCCAACTAGCGAGTCCCTACAATGAGCAGTTCTTC
>NA|TRBV5-4|NA|TRBJ1-2
CASSLFGRLYGYTF
TGTGCCAGCTCCCTCTTTGGCAGACTCTATGGCTACACCTTC
>many|TRBV6-1|NA|TRBJ1-2
CASSSSYGLGDYGYTF
TGTGCCAGCAGTTCCTCGTATGGCCTAGGGGACTATGGCTACACCTTC
>many|TRBV6-6|NA|TRBJ2-6
CASSYSSWGPNSGANVLTF
TGTGCCAGCAGTTACTCTAGCTGGGGACCCAACTCTGGGGCCAACGTCCTGACTTTC
>NA|TRBV27|TRBD2|TRBJ2-1
CASKGLVSNEQFF
TGTGCCAGCAAGGGACTAGTGAGCAATGAGCAGTTCTTC
>many|TRBV30|NA|TRBJ2-6
CAWLLELAGASGANVLTF
TGTGCCTGGCTCTTGGAATTGGCGGGGGCCTCTGGGGCCAACGTCCTGACTTTC
>few|TRBV6-8|NA|TRBJ2-1
CASSYLGPFNEQFF
TGTGCCAGCAGTTACCTCGGGCCCTTCAATGAGCAGTTCTTC
>many|TRBV18|NA|TRBJ1-1
CASSPPATDEAFF
TGTGCCAGCTCACCACCTGCGACAGATGAAGCTTTCTTT
>many|TRBV28|TRBD2|TRBJ2-1
CASSLVTSGDNEQFF
TGTGCCAGCAGTTTAGTAACTAGCGGGGACAATGAGCAGTTCTTC
>NA|TRBV30|NA|TRBJ2-6
CAWSGELRGNGANVLTF
TGTGCCTGGAGTGGCGAACTCAGGGGTAATGGGGCCAACGTCCTGACTTTC
>NA|TRBV6-2/TRBV6-3|TRBD1|TRBJ2-7
CASSYDDSGTAYEQYF
TGTGCCAGCAGTTACGACGACTCCGGGACAGCCTACGAGCAGTACTTC
>many|TRBV29-1|NA|TRBJ1-1
CSVVGLSRGTEAFF
TGCAGCGTTGTCGGTCTTTCACGGGGCACTGAAGCTTTCTTT
>many|TRBV11-1|NA|TRBJ2-6
CASRSTGTGANVLTF
TGTGCCAGCAGGTCCACAGGGACTGGGGCCAACGTCCTGACTTTC
>many|TRBV19|NA|TRBJ1-2
CASRAPGDYGYTF
TGTGCCAGTAGAGCGCCGGGAGACTATGGCTACACCTTC
>many|TRBV20-1|NA|TRBJ2-3
CSAHSGPGTDTQYF
TGCAGTGCCCACTCGGGTCCCGGGACAGATACGCAGTATTTT
>many|TRBV19|NA|TRBJ2-2
CASTKGGGVKGTGELFF
TGTGCCAGTACCAAGGGGGGCGGAGTAAAAGGAACCGGGGAGCTGTTTTTT
>many|TRBV30|NA|TRBJ1-1
CAWSEPFRTEAFF
TGTGCCTGGAGTGAACCATTTCGGACTGAAGCTTTCTTT
>many|TRBV2|NA|TRBJ1-5
CASSSTIGGQPQHF
TGTGCCAGCAGTTCCACAATAGGGGGTCAGCCCCAGCATTTT
>many|TRBV28|TRBD1|TRBJ1-2
CASRTGGSYGYTF
TGTGCCAGCAGAACAGGGGGCAGCTATGGCTACACCTTC
>many|TRBV6-5|TRBD2|TRBJ2-7
CASSPTGLAAVEQYF
TGTGCCAGCAGTCCTACTGGACTAGCGGCTGTCGAGCAGTACTTC
>many|TRBV19|NA|TRBJ1-2
CASSKDPYGYTF
TGTGCCAGTAGTAAGGATCCTTATGGCTACACCTTC
>few|TRBV18|TRBD1|TRBJ1-5
CANSPPNRGDQPQHF
TGTGCCAACTCACCACCGAACAGGGGAGATCAGCCCCAGCATTTT
>many|TRBV28|TRBD2|TRBJ2-7
CASTPPAGGYEQYF
TGTGCCAGCACCCCCCCTGCGGGAGGGTACGAGCAGTACTTC
>many|TRBV4-1|NA|TRBJ2-7
CASSLHRSAYEQYF
TGCGCCAGCAGCCTACATAGGTCGGCCTACGAGCAGTACTTC
>NA|TRBV7-2|TRBD2|TRBJ2-7
CASSLAASGVYEQYF
TGTGCCAGCAGCTTAGCGGCTAGCGGGGTCTACGAGCAGTACTTC
>NA|TRBV11-2|TRBD2|TRBJ2-7
CASSVTSGRDNEQYF
TGTGCCAGCAGCGTGACTAGCGGGAGAGACAACGAGCAGTACTTC
>many|TRBV15|TRBD2|TRBJ2-1
CATSRDPGGGGSEQFF
TGTGCCACCAGCAGAGATCCGGGCGGGGGGGGTAGTGAGCAGTTCTTC
>few|TRBV11-3|NA|TRBJ2-7
CASSFPAGQTYEQYF
TGTGCCAGCAGCTTTCCCGCAGGGCAAACCTACGAGCAGTACTTC
>many|TRBV20-1|TRBD2|TRBJ2-1
CSARISSGSRNEQFF
TGCAGTGCTAGAATCTCTAGCGGGAGTCGGAATGAGCAGTTCTTC
>NA|TRBV7-3|NA|TRBJ1-1
CASSHSSVNTEAFF
TGTGCCAGCAGCCATTCTTCAGTGAACACTGAAGCTTTCTTT
>many|TRBV30|TRBD1|TRBJ1-3
CACDRGQGNTIYF
TGTGCCTGCGACAGGGGGCAAGGAAACACCATATATTTT
>NA|TRBV27|NA|TRBJ2-2
CASGPPHTGELFF
TGTGCCAGCGGACCGCCACACACCGGGGAGCTGTTTTTT
>many|TRBV7-2|TRBD2|TRBJ2-3
CASSSRTSGTTTDTQYF
TGTGCCAGCAGCTCGCGAACTAGCGGGACCACCACAGATACGCAGTATTTT